This T cell receptor beta chain stems from a study of regulatory T cells in long-lasting Graves disease listed by TCRdb under 2021. Broadly, across the study: In the newly diagnosed Graves' disease group, patients had been taking antithyroid drugs for less than 3 months. Peripheral blood TCR sequencing and RNA sequencing compared persistent Graves' disease patients with newly diagnosed Graves' disease patients. The study was conducted in China and was registered as a clinical trial. TCR sequencing covered around 13 persistent and approximately 20 newly diagnosed Graves' disease patients, 33 samples in total. The study at large found these results: Persistent Graves' disease patients showed lower TCR Shannon entropy and fewer highly expanded clones than newly diagnosed patients, suggesting clonal expansion. Peripheral blood alone was examined, since thyroid tissue, which constituted the primary lesion, could not be accessed. Sequencing and analysis were limited to the TCR beta chain. The authors acknowledged the small sample size as a limitation that may reduce accuracy. TRBV28, TRBJ1-2 and TRBJ2-5 were preferentially used in persistent disease, while TRBV20-1 and TRBJ2-1 were favored in newly diagnosed disease. More public clonotypes were shared among persistent patients (fewer than 3,000) than among newly diagnosed patients (roughly 960).

According to the study, the label for this sample's time point signals: newly diagnosed GD, antithyroid drugs for less than 3 months. For both TCR sequencing and RNA sequencing, RNA was extracted from PBMCs in TRIzol. Graves' disease was diagnosed according to American Thyroid Association guidelines. Patients were recruited from an endocrinology department in Xi'an, China. From each patient, around 8.3 milliliters of peripheral blood was collected into an EDTA anticoagulant tube. Ficoll Paque Plus density gradient separation was used to isolate PBMCs, and no additional T cell sorting was done. An Agilent 2100 Bioanalyzer and agarose gel were used to check RNA quality, while a NanoDrop 2000 measured RNA concentration. This clonotype turned up a few times. The target of this receptor is not known. No much larger clone is present one base from it, and per-base qualities are unavailable. CDR1 SGHRS and CDR2 YFSETQ are derived from the germline V gene. V is clipped by 4 bases and J by 1 base, and the sequence between their germline boundaries is 14 bases long. Its CDR3 holds 16 amino acids, cysteine through phenylalanine. Only the CDR3 DNA is retained, 48 bases long and in frame from the first base.

Library creation used multiplex PCR. The data were produced on an Illumina HiSeq 4000. To build TCR beta libraries, CDR3 regions were amplified by Arm-PCR using iRepertoire HTBI primers. PCR products were gel purified before sequencing. On the study's bioinformatics: Gene usage analysis of CDR3 amino acid clonotypes used the 55 to 80 TRBV and approximately 13 TRBJ segments found across samples. COPE and FqMerger were used to merge filtered high-quality paired reads into contigs. BLAST was used to align contigs to IMGT TRBV, TRBD and TRBJ reference genes, with CDR3 defined following IMGT. Clonotypes above 0.1% frequency were classified as highly expanded clones. Shannon entropy was used to measure repertoire diversity, and the Gini coefficient was used to measure V-J evenness. A clonotype found in more than one individual was treated as public. The public reads were run again by TCRdb, first through fastp at Q25 and then through MiXCR, and only productive beta chains were kept. Every entry covers one CDR3 protein and lists the most common genes and DNA from its rows. For this entry, the V and J calls and clone size follow TCRdb and not the study's own pipeline. This sample comprises approximately 400,000 distinct CDR3 sequences, approximately 15% of them detected only once. In total, the top ten clones hold around 15% of the sample.

The data also belong to a second study, concerning T cells in Graves' hyperthyroidism and ophthalmopathy. The other study reports the following: A patient counted as having stable Graves' hyperthyroidism if no progression to ophthalmopathy occurred over 18 months of follow-up. Hyperthyroidism patients were newly diagnosed, with disease duration under 2 months, and aged 18 to 65 years. The study excluded patients with uncontrolled infections, other autoimmune diseases, pregnancy or lactation. Diagnoses were based on clinical symptoms, serum thyroxine and TRAb, thyroid ultrasound and orbital computed tomography. A first-round RT-PCR of the TCR CDR3 used the HTBI primer set with the Qiagen OneStep RT-PCR kit. Most expanded thyroid clonotypes (frequency above 0.001) were also detected in blood, suggesting blood repertoires may reflect thyroid immune responses. A model built on a 13 V-J signature distinguished ophthalmopathy from stable hyperthyroidism, reaching 87.88% sensitivity and about 81% specificity in cross-validation and 80%/75% in testing. During validation, the model predicted progression to ophthalmopathy a median of roughly 7.1 months ahead of onset, with 70.59% sensitivity and around 72% specificity. A discovery cohort of roughly 100 patients, 43 with Graves' ophthalmopathy and approximately 60 with stable Graves' hyperthyroidism, was used to find distinguishing TCR V-J signatures. Prospective prediction of ophthalmopathy was tested in an independent validation cohort of fewer than 20 hyperthyroidism patients and around 16 patients who later progressed to ophthalmopathy. For training and testing, the 100 patients in the discovery cohort were randomly divided in a 7:3 ratio. The study also compared thyroid tissue and blood T-cell repertoires from about 6 Graves' hyperthyroidism patients. After blood sampling, hyperthyroidism patients were treated with methimazole at a starting dose of 30 mg daily, and ophthalmopathy patients were treated with high-dose intravenous methylprednisolone. The libraries were constructed in a second round of multiplex PCR and then size-selected and purified. Paired-end sequencing of the libraries was performed with 100 bp reads on an Illumina HiSeq2000. SOAPnuke was used to process the raw data, removing reads that contained adapters or uncalled bases, had a mean Phred below 15, or lacked an exact match to the constant primer or identifier. High-quality paired reads were merged using COPE v1.2.5, and each unique nucleotide sequence was defined as a clonotype. MiTCR v1.1 was used to align clonotypes to the IMGT TRBV, TRBD and TRBJ reference segments. Only V-J combinations with frequency above 0.0001, covering 99% to 99.2% of repertoires, were analysed. The TCS score was defined as F50 (clonal expansion) divided by E x V (chaos), with BLOSUM62-based TCRdist calculated between CDR3 peptides within each V-J. Welch's t-statistics and random forest reduced roughly 540 V-J features to 13, which were used in a naive Bayes classifier (R e1071). Sample size was not statistically predetermined, and investigators were not blinded to group allocation. TCR Vbeta CDR3 sequencing of 135 peripheral blood samples (about 45 ophthalmopathy, over 70 hyperthyroidism and approximately 17 progressor patients) is reported in the paper.

The source of this sequence is a young woman with Graves disease. Donor details come from another sample of the same person, matched by shared clones. This receptor chain uses TRBV5-1 and TRBJ2-2, with a weak D call of TRBD2 (5 bases match). The sample here was peripheral blood mononuclear cells (PBMCs), taken at new diagnosis, from a patient treated with antithyroid drugs. The bases are TGCGCCAGCAGCCCCTTTGCAAGCGGGAACACCGGGGAGCTGTTTTTT. This yields the protein CASSPFASGNTGELFF. Outside the CDR3, residues come from the reference TRBV5-1 and TRBJ2-2 proteins, so the full variable domain is: KAGVTQTPRYLIKTRGQQVTLSCSPISGHRSVSWYQQTPGQGLQFLFEYFSETQRNKGNFPGRFSGRQFSNSRSEMNVSTLELGDSALYLCASSPFASGNTGELFFGEGSRLTVL.